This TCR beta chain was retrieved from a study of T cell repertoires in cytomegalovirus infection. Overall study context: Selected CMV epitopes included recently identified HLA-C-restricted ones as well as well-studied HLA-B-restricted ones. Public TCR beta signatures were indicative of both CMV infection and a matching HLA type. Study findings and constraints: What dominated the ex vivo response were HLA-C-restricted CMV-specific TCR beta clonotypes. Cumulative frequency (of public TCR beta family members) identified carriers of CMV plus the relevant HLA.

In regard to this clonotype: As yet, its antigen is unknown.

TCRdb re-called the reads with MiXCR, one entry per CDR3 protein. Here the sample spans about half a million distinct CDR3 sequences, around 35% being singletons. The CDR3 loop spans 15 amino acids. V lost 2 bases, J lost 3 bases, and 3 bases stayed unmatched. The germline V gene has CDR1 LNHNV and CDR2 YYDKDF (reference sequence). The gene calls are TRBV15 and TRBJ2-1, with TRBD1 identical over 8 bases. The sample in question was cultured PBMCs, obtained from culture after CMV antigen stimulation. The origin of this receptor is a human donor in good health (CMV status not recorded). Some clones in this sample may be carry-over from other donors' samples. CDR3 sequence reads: CATSRPGTGYNEQFF. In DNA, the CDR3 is TGTGCCACCAGCAGACCTGGGACAGGCTACAATGAGCAGTTCTTC.